This entry lists 15 T cell receptor beta chains sequenced from one sample in a study of blood T cell repertoires in COVID-19. The repertoire was sequenced with immunoSEQ multiplex PCR; TCRdb's copy has only in-frame clones and lacks some. Among about 50,000 clones listed, more than 70% were seen once. Sequenced sample: peripheral blood. The source is a human donor in a cohort sampled during active COVID-19.

The CDR3 nucleotides read TGTGCCAGCAGTAACGACAGGGTCTACGAGCAGTACTTC. It codes for CASSNDRVYEQYF. The rearrangement joins TRBV2 to TRBJ2-7; TRBD1 aligns across 7 bases. CDR3 length: 13 residues. In germline, CDR1 is SNHLY, CDR2 FYNNEI. Losses at the gene ends were 5 bases for V and 3 bases for J; bases not matched to a gene: 4.

The chain joins TRBV27 to TRBJ1-2; maybe TRBD1 (5 bases). V lost 5 bases and J 2 bases, leaving 12 bases between the germline ends. There are 14 residues in the CDR3. CDR1 and CDR2 from the germline V gene are MNHEY and SMNVEV (reference sequence). The CDR3 nucleotides read TGTGCCAGCAGTCCACGGACACAGAACTATGGCTACACCTTC. As protein: CASSPRTQNYGYTF.

This CDR3 reads CASSYSGLGYTF. The CDR3 nucleotides read TGTGCCAGCAGTTACTCAGGACTTGGCTACACCTTC. V is TRBV6-5 and J is TRBJ1-2; D uncertain. V lost 0 bases and J 7 bases, leaving 6 bases between the germline ends. CDR1 and CDR2 from the germline V gene are MNHEY and SVGAGI. This CDR3 spans 12 amino acids.

The chain couples TRBV6-4 to TRBJ1-6; TRBD1 might be the D (5 bases). Germline-derived CDR1 and CDR2 are MRHNA and SNTAGT. V was cut by 0 bases and J by 7 bases, with 7 bases left in between. CDR3 length: 14 amino acids. CDR3 nucleotides: TGTGCCAGCAGTGACTCGGGGGGGAATTCACCCCTCCACTTT. Amino acid sequence: CASSDSGGNSPLHF.

The rearrangement uses TRBV25-1 and TRBJ1-1, with D possibly TRBD1 on 5 matching bases. Germline CDR1 MGHDK, CDR2 SYGVNS. V lost 4 bases and J lost 3, with 9 bases in between. This CDR3 contains 13 residues. CDR3 in DNA: TGTGCCAGCAGTGGGGGCTGGGACACTGAAGCTTTCTTT. Its protein is CASSGGWDTEAFF.

Regarding this clone: At one end, the junction sequence differs from germline, possibly due to a read error. The same CDR3 also results from other DNA sequences found in this sample. V usage is TRBV5-6 and J usage is TRBJ1-5, with D perhaps matching TRBD1 (5 bases). CDR3 length: 16 amino acids. Germline CDR1 is SGHDT and CDR2 is YYEEEE. The DNA for the CDR3 is TGTGCCAGTAGCTTGTGGGCGCAGCCAGGGAATCAGCCCCAGCATTTT. It yields the protein CASSLWAQPGNQPQHF.

The genes are TRBV4-2 and TRBJ2-2; 9 bases map to TRBD2. This CDR3 has 17 amino acids. Germline lookup yields CDR1 LGHNA and CDR2 YNFKEQ. J gave up 5 bases and V 1 base, and 8 bases lay outside the gene matches. CDR3 in amino acids: CASSQVAGGQNTGELFF. CDR3 coding DNA: TGTGCCAGCAGCCAAGTGGCGGGGGGGCAGAATACCGGGGAGCTGTTTTTT.

V gene TRBV7-2 combines with J gene TRBJ2-7; D unresolved. The germline gives CDR1 SGHTA, CDR2 FQGNSA. The V gene lost 2 bases and the J gene lost 3 bases, with 11 bases spanning the gap. The CDR3 sequence is 14 residues long. The DNA for the CDR3 is TGTGCCAGCAGCTTATTTCGACAAAACTACGAGCAGTACTTC. It translates to CASSLFRQNYEQYF.

This rearrangement joins TRBV5-4 to TRBJ2-2, with TRBD2 identical over 9 bases. Germline CDR1 reads SGHNT; CDR2 reads YYREEE (reference sequence). The CDR3 has 17 residues. Trimming removed 5 bases from V and 6 bases from J; junction bases left unmatched: 14. As DNA, the CDR3 is TGTGCCAGCAGGCCGGGTAATAGCGGGAGCCCGGCCGGGGAGCTGTTTTTT. Protein sequence: CASRPGNSGSPAGELFF. Based on the CDR3 plus reference TRBV5-4 and TRBJ2-2, the full variable domain is ETGVTQSPTHLIKTRGQQVTLRCSSQSGHNTVSWYQQALGQGPQFIFQYYREEENGRGNFPPRFSGLQFPNYSSELNVNALELDDSALYLCASRPGNSGSPAGELFFGEGSRLTVL.

Details on this clone: The sample contains more than one DNA sequence encoding this CDR3. The rearrangement links TRBV11-2 to TRBJ1-1; weak D call: TRBD1 (6 bases). V was pared by 5 bases and J by 7 bases, with 8 bases between. Germline lookup yields CDR1 SGHAT and CDR2 FQNNGV. The CDR3 is 11 residues long. The CDR3: CASSRTVEAFF. CDR3 coding DNA: TGTGCCAGCAGCAGGACAGTTGAAGCTTTCTTT.

This rearrangement joins TRBV7-9 to TRBJ1-3, with no clear D. The V and J ends lost 5 bases and 4 bases respectively, with 9 bases between them. This CDR3 has 13 amino acids. Germline assignment: CDR1 SEHNR and CDR2 FQNEAQ (reference sequence). CDR3 nucleotides: TGTGCCAGCAGCCCACACAAAGGAAACACCATATATTTT. Its protein is CASSPHKGNTIYF.

This clone has just one count. V is TRBV2 and J is TRBJ2-5; 12 nucleotides line up with TRBD2. The CDR3 sequence is 14 residues long. Germline CDR1 and CDR2: SNHLY and FYNNEI. The V and J ends lost 6 bases and 4 bases, in that order; junction bases with no gene match: 3. The CDR3 bases are TGTGCCAGCAGGAAACTAGCGGGGGGAGAGACCCAGTACTTC. It specifies CASRKLAGGETQYF.

This chain uses TRBV9 with TRBJ1-5, with a tentative D call TRBD1 (5 bases). Per the germline V gene, CDR1 is SGDLS and CDR2 is YYNGEE. V was clipped by 2 bases and J by 0 bases, with 9 bases between them. CDR3 length equals 15 residues. CDR3 nucleotides: TGTGCCAGCAGCGTGACAGACGATAGCAATCAGCCCCAGCATTTT. The encoded protein is CASSVTDDSNQPQHF.

This clone has only one observation. The gene calls are TRBV11-2 and TRBJ2-7; 10 nucleotides line up with TRBD2. CDR1 SGHAT and CDR2 FQNNGV come from the germline V gene. Unmatched junction bases numbered 9, after V lost 1 base and J lost 0 bases. The CDR3 runs 18 residues. The CDR3 nucleotides are TGTGCCAGCAGCTTAGCATCTGATAGCGGGAGGAGCTCCTACGAGCAGTACTTC. Translation gives CASSLASDSGRSSYEQYF.

The rearrangement uses TRBV7-9 and TRBJ2-1; TRBD1 matches at 7 bases. V lost 1 base and J lost 6; bases outside the gene matches: 6. The germline CDR1 and CDR2 sequences are SEHNR and FQNEAQ (reference sequence). CDR3 size: 15 residues. The CDR3 protein is CASSLGQGVGNEQFF. The CDR3 coding sequence is TGTGCCAGCAGCTTAGGACAGGGTGTAGGCAATGAGCAGTTCTTC.